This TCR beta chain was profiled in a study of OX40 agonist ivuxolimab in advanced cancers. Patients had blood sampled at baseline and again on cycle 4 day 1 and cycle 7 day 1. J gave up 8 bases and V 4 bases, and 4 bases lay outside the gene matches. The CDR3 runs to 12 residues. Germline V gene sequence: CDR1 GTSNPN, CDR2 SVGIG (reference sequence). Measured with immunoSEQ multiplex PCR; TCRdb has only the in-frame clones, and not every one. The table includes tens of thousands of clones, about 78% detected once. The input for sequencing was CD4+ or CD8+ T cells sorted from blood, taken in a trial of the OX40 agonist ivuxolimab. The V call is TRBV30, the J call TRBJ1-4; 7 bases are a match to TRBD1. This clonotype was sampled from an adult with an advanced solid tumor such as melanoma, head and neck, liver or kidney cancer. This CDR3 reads CAWKGASEKLFF. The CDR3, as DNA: TGTGCCTGGAAGGGGGCATCCGAAAAACTGTTTTTT.